This is a list of T cell receptor beta chains from one sample in a study of blood T cells in healthy people across ages. One entry per CDR3 protein results from TCRdb running MiXCR on the 5' RACE reads. Among about 800,000 distinct CDR3 sequences listed, 58% were seen once. Sequencing used blood. The receptor set was obtained from a man aged 25 to 40 in good health. The CDR3 runs from the conserved cysteine through the conserved F or W. Fields, in order: D gene, V gene, J gene, clone size, CDR3 DNA, CDR3 protein. D genes are given only for firm matches. Size values are once, few and many counts, or a class for expanded clones, and some rows have none.

D gene: -; V gene: TRBV5-6; J gene: TRBJ2-7; clone size: few; CDR3 DNA: TGTGCCAGCAGCTTGGCCACGGAAGACTACGAGCAGTACTTC; CDR3 protein: CASSLATEDYEQYF
D gene: -; V gene: TRBV7-9; J gene: TRBJ1-5; clone size: once; CDR3 DNA: TGTGCCAGCAGCAATACCAATCAGCCCCAGCATTTT; CDR3 protein: CASSNTNQPQHF
D gene: -; V gene: TRBV29-1; J gene: TRBJ1-2; clone size: -; CDR3 DNA: TGCAGCGTTCGTCCTACGGCCCCTTATGGCTACACCTTC; CDR3 protein: CSVRPTAPYGYTF
D gene: -; V gene: TRBV24-1; J gene: TRBJ2-3; clone size: once; CDR3 DNA: TGTGCCGCCAGTGATCCGAGCGGAAGCACAGATACGCAGTATTTT; CDR3 protein: CAASDPSGSTDTQYF
D gene: -; V gene: TRBV12-5; J gene: TRBJ1-2; clone size: -; CDR3 DNA: TGTGCTAGTGGTAAACCTCAGGGGAGGTATGGCTACACCTTC; CDR3 protein: CASGKPQGRYGYTF
D gene: -; V gene: TRBV4-2; J gene: TRBJ2-6; clone size: -; CDR3 DNA: TGTGCCAGCAGCCCTACTAGGTATCGAACTGGGGCCAACGTCCTGACTTTC; CDR3 protein: CASSPTRYRTGANVLTF
D gene: -; V gene: TRBV28; J gene: TRBJ2-7; clone size: -; CDR3 DNA: TGTGCCAGCAGTTTCCGGCAGTCCGCCTACGAGCAGTACTTC; CDR3 protein: CASSFRQSAYEQYF
D gene: TRBD1; V gene: TRBV29-1; J gene: TRBJ2-6; clone size: -; CDR3 DNA: TGCAGCGTGGGACAGGTTGCCTCTGGGGCCAACGTCCTGACTTTC; CDR3 protein: CSVGQVASGANVLTF
D gene: TRBD2; V gene: TRBV20-1; J gene: TRBJ2-1; clone size: -; CDR3 DNA: TGCAGTGCTAGCTCGACTAGCGGGGTGGGCTACAATGAGCAGTTCTTC; CDR3 protein: CSASSTSGVGYNEQFF
D gene: TRBD1; V gene: TRBV29-1; J gene: TRBJ2-7; clone size: few; CDR3 DNA: TGCAGCGTCCTCGGACAGGGGTCATCCTACGAGCAGTACTTC; CDR3 protein: CSVLGQGSSYEQYF
D gene: TRBD1; V gene: TRBV6-5; J gene: TRBJ2-1; clone size: -; CDR3 DNA: TGTGCCAGCAGTTCCTTACAGGGGGCTTGGGAGACCCAGTTCTTC; CDR3 protein: CASSSLQGAWETQFF
D gene: -; V gene: TRBV7-2; J gene: TRBJ1-2; clone size: -; CDR3 DNA: TGTGCCAGCAGCTTCTATCAGCGGGATGGCTACACCTTC; CDR3 protein: CASSFYQRDGYTF
D gene: -; V gene: TRBV10-3; J gene: TRBJ2-1; clone size: -; CDR3 DNA: TGTGCCATCAGTGTAGAAGGGAGTGGGCAGTTCTTC; CDR3 protein: CAISVEGSGQFF
D gene: TRBD2; V gene: TRBV29-1; J gene: TRBJ2-1; clone size: few; CDR3 DNA: TGCAGCGGGGGAGGGTATTGGAATGAGCAGTTCTTC; CDR3 protein: CSGGGYWNEQFF
D gene: -; V gene: TRBV5-1; J gene: TRBJ2-1; clone size: -; CDR3 DNA: TGCGCCAGCAGCCTAGGGACGAGCCCCTACAATGAGCAGTTCTTC; CDR3 protein: CASSLGTSPYNEQFF
D gene: TRBD2; V gene: TRBV15; J gene: TRBJ2-3; clone size: few; CDR3 DNA: TGTGCCCCGGAGGCAGGGACTAGCGGCCCATGGTGGTATTTT; CDR3 protein: CAPEAGTSGPWWYF
D gene: TRBD2; V gene: TRBV2; J gene: TRBJ2-1; clone size: -; CDR3 DNA: TGTGCCAGCAGTGAATCGGGGGGTTATAACAATGAGCAGTTCTTC; CDR3 protein: CASSESGGYNNEQFF
D gene: -; V gene: TRBV6-5; J gene: TRBJ2-7; clone size: -; CDR3 DNA: TGTGCCAGCAGTTACTCGAGACAGGACGGCTCGGGCGAGCAGTACTTC; CDR3 protein: CASSYSRQDGSGEQYF
D gene: -; V gene: TRBV10-1; J gene: TRBJ2-5; clone size: -; CDR3 DNA: TGCGCCAGCAGTGTTAGCCGTCGAGAGACCCAGTACTTC; CDR3 protein: CASSVSRRETQYF
D gene: -; V gene: TRBV7-2; J gene: TRBJ2-7; clone size: few; CDR3 DNA: TGTGCCAGCAGCTTATGGGCTAGCGTAACCTACGAGCAGTACTTC; CDR3 protein: CASSLWASVTYEQYF
D gene: -; V gene: TRBV5-1; J gene: TRBJ2-1; clone size: -; CDR3 DNA: TGCGCCAGCAGCTTGCCACAAGCATACAATGAGCAGTTCTTC; CDR3 protein: CASSLPQAYNEQFF
D gene: -; V gene: TRBV20-1; J gene: TRBJ2-3; clone size: -; CDR3 DNA: TGCAGTGCAGGGAAGGGGGTGTCTAGCACAGATACGCAGTATTTT; CDR3 protein: CSAGKGVSSTDTQYF
D gene: -; V gene: TRBV7-2; J gene: TRBJ2-3; clone size: -; CDR3 DNA: TGTGCCAGCAGCTTGGCGGGGCCCAGCCGTCCAGATACGCAGTATTTT; CDR3 protein: CASSLAGPSRPDTQYF
D gene: -; V gene: TRBV20-1; J gene: TRBJ2-1; clone size: -; CDR3 DNA: TGCAGTGCTACCGGGACTCCTAAAGCCAATGAGCAGTTCTTC; CDR3 protein: CSATGTPKANEQFF
D gene: TRBD2; V gene: TRBV5-1; J gene: TRBJ2-3; clone size: -; CDR3 DNA: TGCGCCAGCAGCTTGGCGACGAACGGGAGGCTAGATACGCAGTATTTT; CDR3 protein: CASSLATNGRLDTQYF
D gene: -; V gene: TRBV7-2; J gene: TRBJ2-3; clone size: medium-sized; CDR3 DNA: TGTGCCAGCAGCTTAGGCACAGTTGGGGATACGCAGTATTTT; CDR3 protein: CASSLGTVGDTQYF
D gene: TRBD2; V gene: TRBV7-3; J gene: TRBJ2-1; clone size: -; CDR3 DNA: TGTGCCAGCAGCTTAACGACTAGCGACGATGAGCAGTTCTTC; CDR3 protein: CASSLTTSDDEQFF
D gene: -; V gene: TRBV7-2; J gene: TRBJ1-5; clone size: -; CDR3 DNA: TGTGCCAGCAGCATCGAATCGGGGCCCCAGCATTTT; CDR3 protein: CASSIESGPQHF
D gene: -; V gene: TRBV2; J gene: TRBJ1-2; clone size: -; CDR3 DNA: TGTGCCAGCAGCTCCCCGGAGGAGAAGAACTATGGCTACACCTTC; CDR3 protein: CASSSPEEKNYGYTF
D gene: -; V gene: TRBV18; J gene: TRBJ2-3; clone size: -; CDR3 DNA: TGTGCCAGCTCACCAGCCTATGATGGCACAGATACGCAGTATTTT; CDR3 protein: CASSPAYDGTDTQYF
D gene: TRBD1; V gene: TRBV27; J gene: TRBJ2-7; clone size: -; CDR3 DNA: TGTGCCAGCAGTCCGTCCCGGGACAGGGCCTACGAGCAGTACTTC; CDR3 protein: CASSPSRDRAYEQYF
D gene: -; V gene: TRBV29-1; J gene: TRBJ2-1; clone size: many; CDR3 DNA: TGCAGCGTTGGTGGCAATGAGCAGTTCTTC; CDR3 protein: CSVGGNEQFF